The 4 T cell receptor beta chains listed next were all sequenced from one sample in a study of cytomegalovirus exposure and HLA in healthy donors. Profiled with immunoSEQ multiplex PCR; TCRdb holds only in-frame clones, not every one. The sample lists approximately 150,000 clones; just under 85% were seen once. Sequencing was carried out using PBMCs. The receptor set was obtained from a man aged 25 to 40 in good health and CMV-seropositive.

This chain uses TRBV9 with TRBJ1-1; 9 nucleotides align to TRBD1. In germline, CDR1 is SGDLS, CDR2 YYNGEE. V lost 4 bases and J lost 3; bases outside the gene matches: 13. The CDR3 is 17 residues long. Here the CDR3 reads CASSTRGGGQGYTEAFF. The CDR3 DNA reads as TGTGCCAGCAGCACCCGTGGGGGGGGACAGGGATACACTGAAGCTTTCTTT.

This clone was seen more than once but under ten times. The chain links TRBV2 to TRBJ2-7; D possibly corresponds to TRBD1 (6 bases). The CDR3 spans 14 residues. Germline V lookup: CDR1 SNHLY, CDR2 FYNNEI. V lost 7 bases and J lost 6, with 19 bases in between. This chain's CDR3 is CASNSGTYSPEQYF. The CDR3 DNA is TGTGCCAGCAATTCCGGGACATACTCTCCCGAGCAGTACTTC.

The V and J genes are TRBV18 and TRBJ1-1; tentative D call: TRBD1 (5 bases). The CDR3 length is 15 residues. Germline values: CDR1 KGHSH, CDR2 LQKENI. V lost 5 bases and J 1 base, leaving 14 bases between the germline ends. CDR3 sequence (DNA): TGTGCCAGCTCATCCCGGGGACTTCAGAACACTGAAGCTTTCTTT. This translates into CASSSRGLQNTEAFF.

This sequence joins TRBV11-2 and TRBJ1-2; 7 nucleotides agree with TRBD1. This CDR3 has 15 amino acids. Germline loops: CDR1 SGHAT, CDR2 FQNNGV. V was pared by 3 bases and J by 4 bases, with 8 bases of the junction left unmatched. The CDR3 region has the DNA TGTGCCAGCAGCTTGTTAGGGGGCGAAGCCTATGGCTACACCTTC. Its translation is CASSLLGGEAYGYTF. The full variable domain, completed using reference TRBV11-2 and TRBJ1-2, is EAGVAQSPRYKIIEKRQSVAFWCNPISGHATLYWYQQILGQGPKLLIQFQNNGVVDDSQLPKDRFSAERLKGVDSTLKIQPAKLEDSAVYLCASSLLGGEAYGYTFGSGTRLTVV.